Shown below are 10 T cell receptor beta chains from a single sample sequenced in a study of T cell responses to AZD1222 COVID-19 vaccine. The data were produced by immunoSEQ multiplex PCR, yet TCRdb's version contains in-frame clones alone and is incomplete. Of over 120,000 clones listed, approximately 90% are singletons. The sample here was peripheral blood, taken on day 0 of AZD1222 vaccination. The origin of the receptors is an adult in good health.

The chain couples TRBV18 to TRBJ1-5; 11 bases agree with TRBD1. The CDR3 has 15 amino acids. The V gene's germline CDR1 is KGHSH and CDR2 LQKENI. V lost 6 bases to trimming and J lost 4 bases; unmatched junction nucleotides: 5. This chain's CDR3 is CASSLGTGGNQPQHF. DNA of the CDR3: TGTGCCAGCTCCCTGGGGACAGGGGGGAATCAGCCCCAGCATTTT. The full variable domain, its missing parts supplied by reference TRBV18 and TRBJ1-5, is NAGVMQNPRHLVRRRGQEARLRCSPMKGHSHVYWYRQLPEEGLKFMVYLQKENIIDESGMPKERFSAEFPKEGPSILRIQQVVRGDSAAYFCASSLGTGGNQPQHFGDGTRLSIL.

The gene calls are TRBV6-5 and TRBJ2-5; 8 bases match TRBD1. J gave up 2 bases and V 7 bases, and 3 bases lay outside the gene matches. CDR3 length: 13 amino acids. Germline values: CDR1 MNHEY, CDR2 SVGAGI. The CDR3: CASKRDRQETQYF. CDR3 DNA: TGTGCCAGCAAGAGGGACAGGCAAGAGACCCAGTACTTC.

This clone was seen a single time. V usage is TRBV4-1 and J usage is TRBJ1-1; D not resolved. CDR1 MGHRA and CDR2 YSYEKL come from the germline V gene. This CDR3 is 15 amino acids long. The V and J ends lost 3 bases and 1 base respectively, with 12 bases between them. The CDR3 here is CASSQVRNANTEAFF. CDR3 DNA sequence: TGCGCCAGCAGCCAGGTCCGGAATGCGAACACTGAAGCTTTCTTT.

The chain has TRBV30 and TRBJ2-5, with D perhaps TRBD1 or TRBD2 (6 bases each). The V end was cut by 0 bases, the J end by 5 bases, with 16 bases between. The CDR3 runs to 15 residues. Germline-derived CDR1 and CDR2 are GTSNPN and SVGIG (reference sequence). This CDR3 is CAWSVGGSGRETQYF. Written as DNA, the CDR3 is TGTGCCTGGAGTGTAGGGGGGAGCGGCCGGGAGACCCAGTACTTC.

This chain links TRBV25-1 with TRBJ1-1; tentatively, D is TRBD1 (5 bases). The CDR3 has 11 amino acids. From germline, CDR1 is MGHDK and CDR2 SYGVNS. Trimming removed 2 bases at V and 11 bases at J, with 9 bases between. The CDR3 loop is CASSEPRGAFF. The CDR3, as DNA: TGTGCCAGCAGTGAACCGAGGGGCGCTTTCTTT.

This rearrangement joins TRBV5-1 to TRBJ2-7; TRBD2 agrees at 9 bases. This CDR3 has 14 amino acids. CDR1 and CDR2 from the germline V gene are SGHRS and YFSETQ. Trimming cost V 1 base and J 7 bases; bases outside gene matches: 6. In DNA form, the CDR3 reads TGCGCCAGCAGCTTGCCAGCGGGGGGTAATGAGCAGTACTTC. Amino acids: CASSLPAGGNEQYF.

This clone was recorded at least ten times. The J gene is TRBJ1-4, the V gene TRBV27; unclear D gene. This CDR3 spans 15 amino acids. Trimming cost V 3 bases and J 7 bases, with 15 bases left between them. Germline V gene sequence: CDR1 MNHEY, CDR2 SMNVEV (reference sequence). The CDR3 DNA follows: TGTGCCAGCAGTTTGGGAGGAAGTTACGGTGAAAAACTGTTTTTT. Residues: CASSLGGSYGEKLFF. The full variable domain, its missing parts supplied by reference TRBV27 and TRBJ1-4, is EAQVTQNPRYLITVTGKKLTVTCSQNMNHEYMSWYRQDPGLGLRQIYYSMNVEVTDKGDVPEGYKVSRKEKRNFPLILESPSPNQTSLYFCASSLGGSYGEKLFFGSGTQLSVL.

The V call is TRBV3-1 (or the pseudogene TRBV3-2), the J call TRBJ1-1; D might be TRBD1 (5 bases). CDR3 size: 15 residues. Germline CDR1 LGHDT, CDR2 YNNKEL (reference sequence). Trimming took off 4 bases at V and 3 bases at J, with 15 bases between the two ends. The DNA of the CDR3 is TGTGCCAGCAGCCCCCCCGGGGGGGGGTACACTGAAGCTTTCTTT. Translating gives CASSPPGGGYTEAFF.

The chain combines TRBV5-1 with TRBJ2-3, with a possible D match to TRBD1 (6 bases). CDR3 length equals 15 residues. V was cut by 1 base and J by 3 bases, with 12 bases left in between. The germline V gene has CDR1 SGHRS and CDR2 YFSETQ. CDR3 protein: CASSLSTGTTDTQYF. The CDR3 nucleotides read TGCGCCAGCAGCTTGTCGACAGGTACGACAGATACGCAGTATTTT.

The chain joins TRBV11-1 to TRBJ1-1; a possible D gene is TRBD1 (6 bases). Deletions cut 1 base from V and 6 bases from J, with 15 bases between. CDR3 length equals 15 residues. CDR1 is SGHAT, CDR2 FQDESV, per germline (reference sequence). For the CDR3, the DNA is TGTGCCAGCAGCTTAGGTTCTGGGGGCGCCGCTGAAGCTTTCTTT. It specifies CASSLGSGGAAEAFF. Supplemented by reference TRBV11-1 and TRBJ1-1, the full variable domain reads EAEVAQSPRYKITEKSQAVAFWCDPISGHATLYWYRQILGQGPELLVQFQDESVVDDSQLPKDRFSAERLKGVDSTLKIQPAELGDSAMYLCASSLGSGGAAEAFFGQGTRLTVV.